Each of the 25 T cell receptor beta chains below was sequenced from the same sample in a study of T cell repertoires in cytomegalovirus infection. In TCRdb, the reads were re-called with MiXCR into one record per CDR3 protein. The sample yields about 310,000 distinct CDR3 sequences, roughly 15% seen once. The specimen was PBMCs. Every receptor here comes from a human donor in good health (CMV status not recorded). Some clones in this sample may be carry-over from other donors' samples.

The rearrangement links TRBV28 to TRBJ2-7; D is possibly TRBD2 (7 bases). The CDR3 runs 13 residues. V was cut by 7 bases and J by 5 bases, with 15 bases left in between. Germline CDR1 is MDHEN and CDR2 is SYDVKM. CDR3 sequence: CASTSGGADEQYF. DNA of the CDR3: TGTGCCAGCACCTCGGGGGGCGCGGACGAGCAGTACTTC.

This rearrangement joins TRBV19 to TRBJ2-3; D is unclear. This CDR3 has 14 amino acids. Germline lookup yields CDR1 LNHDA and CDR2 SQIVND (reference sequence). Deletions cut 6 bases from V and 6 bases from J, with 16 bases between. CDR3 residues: CASSPLVSADTQYF. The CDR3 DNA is TGTGCCAGTAGCCCCTTGGTATCGGCTGATACGCAGTATTTT.

In DNA, the CDR3 is TGTGCCAGCTCACCTGACAACGGGGGAAACACCATATATTTT. It codes for CASSPDNGGNTIYF. The V and J genes are TRBV18 and TRBJ1-3; the D is unclear. Germline CDR1 is KGHSH and CDR2 is LQKENI. There are 14 residues in the CDR3. V shed 3 bases and J shed 4 bases, with 10 bases lying between them. Using reference TRBV18 and TRBJ1-3 for the parts outside the CDR3, the full variable domain is NAGVMQNPRHLVRRRGQEARLRCSPMKGHSHVYWYRQLPEEGLKFMVYLQKENIIDESGMPKERFSAEFPKEGPSILRIQQVVRGDSAAYFCASSPDNGGNTIYFGEGSWLTVV.

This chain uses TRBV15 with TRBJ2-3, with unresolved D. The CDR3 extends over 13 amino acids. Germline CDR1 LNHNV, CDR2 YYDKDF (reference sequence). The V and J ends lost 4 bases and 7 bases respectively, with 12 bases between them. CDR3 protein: CATSIEQAYTQYF. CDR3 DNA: TGTGCCACCAGCATAGAGCAGGCTTATACGCAGTATTTT.

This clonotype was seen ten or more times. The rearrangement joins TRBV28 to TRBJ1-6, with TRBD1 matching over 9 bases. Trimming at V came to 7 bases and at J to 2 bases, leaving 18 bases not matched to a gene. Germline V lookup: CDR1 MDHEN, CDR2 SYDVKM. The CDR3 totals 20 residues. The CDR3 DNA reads TGTGCCAGCACCCTTATATGGGGACAGGGAACACGCACCTATAATTCACCCCTCCACTTT. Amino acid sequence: CASTLIWGQGTRTYNSPLHF.

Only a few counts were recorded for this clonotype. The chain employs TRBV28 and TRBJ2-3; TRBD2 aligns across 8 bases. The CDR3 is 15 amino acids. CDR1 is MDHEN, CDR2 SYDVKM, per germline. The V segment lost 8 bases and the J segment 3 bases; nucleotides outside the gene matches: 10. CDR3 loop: CASDTGGATTDTQYF. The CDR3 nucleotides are TGTGCCAGCGACACGGGGGGGGCCACGACAGATACGCAGTATTTT.

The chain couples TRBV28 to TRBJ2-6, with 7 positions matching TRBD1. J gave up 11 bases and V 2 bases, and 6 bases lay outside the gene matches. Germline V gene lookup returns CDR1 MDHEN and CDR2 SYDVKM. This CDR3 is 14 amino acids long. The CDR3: CASSLPVQGHVLTF. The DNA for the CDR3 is TGTGCCAGCAGTTTACCGGTACAGGGGCACGTCCTGACTTTC.

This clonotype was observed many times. Here the CDR3 reads CASSFVTGGSSYNEQFF. CDR3 bases: TGTGCCAGCAGCTTCGTAACAGGGGGCAGTTCCTACAATGAGCAGTTCTTC. V gene TRBV5-6 combines with J gene TRBJ2-1, with 9 nucleotides matching TRBD1. CDR1 and CDR2 from the germline V gene are SGHDT and YYEEEE. The CDR3 contains 17 residues. V shed 2 bases, J shed 1 base, and the junction held 7 bases outside the gene matches.

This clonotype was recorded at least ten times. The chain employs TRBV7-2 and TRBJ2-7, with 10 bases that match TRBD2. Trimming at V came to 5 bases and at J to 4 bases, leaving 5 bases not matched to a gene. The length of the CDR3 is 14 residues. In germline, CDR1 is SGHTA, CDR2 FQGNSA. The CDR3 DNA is TGTGCCAGCAGCGGAGGGACTAGCGAATACGAGCAGTACTTC. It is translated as CASSGGTSEYEQYF.

The CDR3 reads CASSLYPSTDTQYF. CDR3 nucleotides: TGTGCCAGCAGCTTATACCCCAGCACAGATACGCAGTATTTT. The genes are TRBV7-6 and TRBJ2-3; D not certain. The germline gives CDR1 SGHVS, CDR2 FNYEAQ. V lost 2 bases and J 0 bases, leaving 6 bases between the germline ends. The CDR3 covers 14 residues.

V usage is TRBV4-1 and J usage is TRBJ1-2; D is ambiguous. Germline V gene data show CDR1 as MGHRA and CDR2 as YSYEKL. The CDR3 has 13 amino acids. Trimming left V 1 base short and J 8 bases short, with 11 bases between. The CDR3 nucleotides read TGCGCCAGCAGCCAAGCCGGGCCCCTAGGCTACACCTTC. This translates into CASSQAGPLGYTF.

This CDR3 reads CASSQGEGSNYGYTF. The CDR3 nucleotides are TGTGCCAGCAGCCAAGGGGAGGGGTCGAACTATGGCTACACCTTC. The chain recombines TRBV4-2 with TRBJ1-2, with D maybe TRBD1 (5 bases). Trimming cost V 1 base and J 2 bases, with 11 bases left between them. Per the germline V gene, CDR1 is LGHNA and CDR2 is YNFKEQ. This CDR3 comprises 15 residues.

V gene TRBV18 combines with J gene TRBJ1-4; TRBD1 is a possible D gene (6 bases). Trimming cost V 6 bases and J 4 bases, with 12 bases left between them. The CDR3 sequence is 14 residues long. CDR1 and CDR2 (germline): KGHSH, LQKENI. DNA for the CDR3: TGTGCCAGCTCCGTGGGGGGCCGTAATGAAAAACTGTTTTTT. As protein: CASSVGGRNEKLFF. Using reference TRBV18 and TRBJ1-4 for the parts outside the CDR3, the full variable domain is NAGVMQNPRHLVRRRGQEARLRCSPMKGHSHVYWYRQLPEEGLKFMVYLQKENIIDESGMPKERFSAEFPKEGPSILRIQQVVRGDSAAYFCASSVGGRNEKLFFGSGTQLSVL.

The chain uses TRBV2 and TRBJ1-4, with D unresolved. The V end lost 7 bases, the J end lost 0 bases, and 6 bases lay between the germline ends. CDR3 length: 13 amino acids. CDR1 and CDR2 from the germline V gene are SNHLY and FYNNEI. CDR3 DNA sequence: TGTGCCAGCAACCAAGCAACTAATGAAAAACTGTTTTTT. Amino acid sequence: CASNQATNEKLFF.

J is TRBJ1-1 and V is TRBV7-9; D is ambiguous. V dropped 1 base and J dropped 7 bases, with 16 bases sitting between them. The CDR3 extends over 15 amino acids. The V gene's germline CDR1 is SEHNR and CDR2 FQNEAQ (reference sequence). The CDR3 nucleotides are TGTGCCAGCAGCTTAGTAAATACGGCCCGGGGTGAAGCTTTCTTT. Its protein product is CASSLVNTARGEAFF.

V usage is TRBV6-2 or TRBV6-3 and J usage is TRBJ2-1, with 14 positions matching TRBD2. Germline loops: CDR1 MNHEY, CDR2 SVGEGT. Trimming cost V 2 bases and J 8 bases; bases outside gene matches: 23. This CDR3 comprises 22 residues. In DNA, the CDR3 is TGTGCCAGCAGTTACGAATTTGCCGGGACTAGCGGGGGACTTGGCGCCTTCGATGAGCAGTTCTTC. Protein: CASSYEFAGTSGGLGAFDEQFF.

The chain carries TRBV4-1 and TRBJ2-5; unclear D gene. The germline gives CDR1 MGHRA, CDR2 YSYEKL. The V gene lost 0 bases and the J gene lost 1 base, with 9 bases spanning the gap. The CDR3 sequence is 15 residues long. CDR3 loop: CASSQEWTSQETQYF. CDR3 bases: TGCGCCAGCAGCCAAGAATGGACCTCCCAAGAGACCCAGTACTTC.

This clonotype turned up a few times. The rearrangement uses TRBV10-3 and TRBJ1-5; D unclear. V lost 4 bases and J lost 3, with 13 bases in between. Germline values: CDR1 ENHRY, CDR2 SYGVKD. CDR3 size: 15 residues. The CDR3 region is CAISALGSFNQPQHF. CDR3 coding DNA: TGTGCCATCAGTGCCCTGGGGAGTTTCAATCAGCCCCAGCATTTT.

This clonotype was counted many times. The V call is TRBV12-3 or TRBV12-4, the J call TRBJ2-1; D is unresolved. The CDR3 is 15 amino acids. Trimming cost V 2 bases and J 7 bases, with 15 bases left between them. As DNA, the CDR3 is TGTGCCAGCAGTTTACAAGGCACCCTCCGGAATGAGCAGTTCTTC. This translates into CASSLQGTLRNEQFF.

The CDR3: CASSQGQFFAEAFF. The CDR3 bases are TGCGCCAGCAGCCAAGGACAGTTTTTCGCTGAAGCTTTCTTT. V is TRBV4-3 and J is TRBJ1-1; perhaps TRBD1 as D (5 bases). Germline CDR1 is LGHNA and CDR2 is YSLEER. The CDR3 extends over 14 amino acids. V lost 1 base and J 6 bases, leaving 12 bases between the germline ends.

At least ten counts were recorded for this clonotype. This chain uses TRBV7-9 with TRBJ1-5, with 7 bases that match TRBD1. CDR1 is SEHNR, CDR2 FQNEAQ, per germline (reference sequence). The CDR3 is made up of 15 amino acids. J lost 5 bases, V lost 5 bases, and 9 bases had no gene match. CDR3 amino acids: CASSDDREGYQPQHF. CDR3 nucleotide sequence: TGTGCCAGCAGCGACGACAGGGAAGGTTATCAGCCCCAGCATTTT.

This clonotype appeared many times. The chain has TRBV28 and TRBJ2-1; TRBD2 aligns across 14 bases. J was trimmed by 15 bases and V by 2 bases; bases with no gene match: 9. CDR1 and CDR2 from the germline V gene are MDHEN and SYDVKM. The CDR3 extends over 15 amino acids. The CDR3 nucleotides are TGTGCCAGCAGTTTAGACGGACTAGCGGGGGGACTGGCGTTCTTC. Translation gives CASSLDGLAGGLAFF.

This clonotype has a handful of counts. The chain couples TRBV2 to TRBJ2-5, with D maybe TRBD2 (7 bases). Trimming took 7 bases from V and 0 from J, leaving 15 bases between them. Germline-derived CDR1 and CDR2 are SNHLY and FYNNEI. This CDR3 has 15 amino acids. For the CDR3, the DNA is TGTGCCAGCAAGCGGGACACCCTGTACCAAGAGACCCAGTACTTC. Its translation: CASKRDTLYQETQYF.

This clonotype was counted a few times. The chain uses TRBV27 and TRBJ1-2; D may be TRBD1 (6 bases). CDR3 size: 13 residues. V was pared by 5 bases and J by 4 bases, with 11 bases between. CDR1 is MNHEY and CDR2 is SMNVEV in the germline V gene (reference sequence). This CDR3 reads CASSRGGIYGYTF. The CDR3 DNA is TGTGCCAGCAGTAGAGGGGGTATCTATGGCTACACCTTC.

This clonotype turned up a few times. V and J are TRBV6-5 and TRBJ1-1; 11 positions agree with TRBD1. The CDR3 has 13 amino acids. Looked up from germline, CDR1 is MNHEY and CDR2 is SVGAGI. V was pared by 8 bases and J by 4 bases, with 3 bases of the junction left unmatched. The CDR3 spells CASLGTGGTEAFF. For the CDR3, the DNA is TGTGCCAGCCTGGGGACAGGGGGCACTGAAGCTTTCTTT.